These 27 T cell receptor beta chains were sequenced from one sample in a study of cytomegalovirus exposure and HLA in healthy donors. The primer mix had 60 Vbeta and 13 Jbeta primers. Generated by immunoSEQ multiplex PCR, the TCRdb table keeps only in-frame clones and is missing some. The table has tens of thousands of clones, more than 60% seen once. The specimen was PBMCs. The receptor source for this set is a man aged 40-55 years in good health and CMV-seronegative.

In its sample, this clone was seen a few times. In DNA, the CDR3 is TGTGCCAGCAGTTTGCGGGTCTCCTACGAGCAGTACTTC. Its protein is CASSLRVSYEQYF. The rearrangement joins TRBV27 to TRBJ2-5; a weak D match, TRBD2 (5 bases). The end of the DNA is better explained by TRBJ2-7, so the J call may be wrong. This CDR3 comprises 13 residues. Germline lookup yields CDR1 MNHEY and CDR2 SMNVEV (reference sequence).

The sample holds one count of this clone. The chain joins TRBV5-6 to TRBJ2-7; 7 bases fit TRBD2. Trimming at V came to 3 bases and at J to 1 base, leaving 10 bases not matched to a gene. The CDR3 loop spans 16 amino acids. Germline V gives CDR1 SGHDT, CDR2 YYEEEE. The CDR3, as DNA: TGTGCCAGCAGCTCCCGTGGGAGGGTCCGATCCTACGAGCAGTACTTC. Residues: CASSSRGRVRSYEQYF.

The CDR3 sequence is CASSLQKGLGNQPQHF. CDR3 coding DNA: TGTGCCAGCAGTTTACAAAAGGGGCTGGGCAATCAGCCCCAGCATTTT. This sequence joins TRBV28 and TRBJ1-5; D might be TRBD1 (5 bases). The CDR3 loop spans 16 amino acids. CDR1 and CDR2 from the germline V gene are MDHEN and SYDVKM. Deletions cut 2 bases from V and 2 bases from J, with 13 bases between.

The chain employs TRBV7-3 and TRBJ2-7, with 8 bases matching TRBD1. V gave up 4 bases and J gave up 3 bases; unmatched junction bases: 14. CDR1 SGHTA and CDR2 FQGTGA come from the germline V gene. This CDR3 spans 17 amino acids. Here the CDR3 reads CASSSPLRPTGDYEQYF. The CDR3 DNA follows: TGTGCCAGCAGCTCTCCTCTTAGGCCGACAGGGGACTACGAGCAGTACTTC.

The chain couples TRBV30 to TRBJ2-2; the match to TRBD2 covers 7 bases. Germline CDR1 GTSNPN, CDR2 SVGIG (reference sequence). This CDR3 has 12 amino acids. The CDR3 sequence: CVSGGATGELFF. The CDR3 DNA sequence: TGTGTATCGGGAGGCGCCACCGGGGAGCTGTTTTTT.

This chain joins TRBV11-3 and TRBJ2-1; 8 positions match TRBD2. The germline gives CDR1 SGHNT, CDR2 YENEEA. The CDR3 has 17 amino acids. V shed 7 bases and J 8 bases; nucleotides not matched to a gene: 19. The CDR3 nucleotides read TGTGCCAGCACGGGTCAACCTCCGGGAGGGCCGGGGGATGAGCAGTTCTTC. The encoded protein is CASTGQPPGGPGDEQFF.

V is TRBV25-1 and J is TRBJ2-7; TRBD1 matches at 7 bases. Germline V gives CDR1 MGHDK, CDR2 SYGVNS. The V segment lost 8 bases and the J segment 0 bases; nucleotides outside the gene matches: 1. The CDR3 runs 12 residues. CDR3 nucleotides: TGTGCCAGCCGGGACAGCTCCTACGAGCAGTACTTC. This encodes CASRDSSYEQYF.

This clone showed up just a few times. The chain is built from TRBV18 and TRBJ1-2; TRBD1 might be the D (6 bases). This CDR3 has 14 residues. V was cut by 1 base and J by 4 bases, with 10 bases left in between. Germline loops: CDR1 KGHSH, CDR2 LQKENI. The CDR3 protein is CASSPLGDTYGYTF. The CDR3 DNA sequence: TGTGCCAGCTCACCACTCGGGGACACCTATGGCTACACCTTC.

The chain recombines TRBV28 with TRBJ1-4; no clear D gene. Deletions cut 8 bases from V and 7 bases from J, with 11 bases between. This CDR3 spans 12 amino acids. The germline V gene has CDR1 MDHEN and CDR2 SYDVKM. The DNA of the CDR3 is TGTGCCAGCTTAGGAGTGGTTGAAAAACTGTTTTTT. Amino acid sequence: CASLGVVEKLFF.

The chain links TRBV5-4 to TRBJ1-4; maybe TRBD1 (6 bases). Germline lookup yields CDR1 SGHNT and CDR2 YYREEE (reference sequence). V lost 7 bases, J lost 7 bases, and 17 bases lay in between. The CDR3 length is 14 residues. The CDR3 reads CASGLQGRGEKLFF. The DNA for the CDR3 is TGTGCCAGCGGTCTACAGGGAAGGGGTGAAAAACTGTTTTTT.

The CDR3 here is CASSYGPRYNEQFF. CDR3 DNA: TGTGCCAGCAGTTACGGTCCTAGGTACAATGAGCAGTTCTTC. The genes are TRBV6-5 and TRBJ2-1; no clear D. Germline values: CDR1 MNHEY, CDR2 SVGAGI. This CDR3 is built from 14 residues. Deletions cut 2 bases from V and 4 bases from J, with 9 bases between.

This sequence joins TRBV6-6 and TRBJ2-5, with a possible D match to TRBD2 (5 bases). The CDR3 is 13 amino acids. Germline V gene sequence: CDR1 MNHNY, CDR2 SVGAGI (reference sequence). Trimming removed 0 bases from V and 5 bases from J, with 7 bases in between. CDR3 in DNA: TGTGCCAGCAGTTACTCTAGCGTGGAGACCCAGTACTTC. Protein product: CASSYSSVETQYF.

The sample holds a few counts of this clone. At the DNA level, this CDR3 is encoded by other sequences in the same sample as well. This chain connects TRBV5-1 to TRBJ1-1, with D uncertain. The CDR3 is made up of 13 amino acids. Looked up from germline, CDR1 is SGHRS and CDR2 is YFSETQ. Trimming removed 0 bases at V and 0 bases at J, with 3 bases between. CDR3 residues: CASSLDMNTEAFF. CDR3 DNA: TGCGCCAGCAGCTTGGACATGAACACTGAAGCTTTCTTT.

The chain employs TRBV5-6 and TRBJ2-5, with 10 bases identical to TRBD2. CDR1 and CDR2 (germline): SGHDT, YYEEEE. V was clipped by 2 bases and J by 5 bases; unmatched bases: 6. The CDR3 totals 15 residues. CDR3 protein: CASSLSAGGRETQYF. In DNA form, the CDR3 reads TGTGCCAGCAGCTTATCAGCGGGAGGGAGGGAGACCCAGTACTTC.

CDR3 protein: CASSESGSNQPQHF. The CDR3 DNA sequence: TGTGCCAGCAGTGAAAGCGGGAGCAATCAGCCCCAGCATTTT. The chain combines TRBV25-1 with TRBJ1-5; D gene ambiguous. The CDR3 covers 14 residues. Trimming left V 2 bases short and J 1 base short, with 6 bases between. CDR1 is MGHDK and CDR2 is SYGVNS in the germline V gene.

The V and J genes are TRBV29-1 and TRBJ2-7, with 15 positions matching TRBD2. This CDR3 is 16 amino acids long. V dropped 4 bases and J dropped 1; count of bases not matched to a gene: 5. Germline-derived CDR1 and CDR2 are SQVTM and ANQGSEA. The CDR3 is CSVGGTSGGFSYEQYF. DNA for the CDR3: TGCAGCGTTGGAGGGACTAGCGGGGGGTTTTCCTACGAGCAGTACTTC.

The V gene is TRBV5-6, the J gene TRBJ2-7, with a possible D match to TRBD2 (6 bases). Trimming shortened V by 3 bases and J by 7 bases, and 14 bases separated the two germline ends. The CDR3 loop spans 13 amino acids. CDR1 SGHDT and CDR2 YYEEEE come from the germline V gene. Here the CDR3 reads CASSYGAGREQYF. CDR3 bases: TGTGCCAGCAGCTACGGGGCGGGACGGGAGCAGTACTTC.

J is TRBJ2-7 and V is TRBV4-2, with D possibly matching TRBD1 (5 bases). V lost 0 bases, J lost 6 bases, and 9 bases lay in between. This CDR3 comprises 13 residues. Per germline, CDR1 LGHNA and CDR2 YNFKEQ. Here the CDR3 DNA reads TGTGCCAGCAGCCAAGATTTTGGGGCCGAGCAGTACTTC. This codes for CASSQDFGAEQYF.

The chain couples TRBV20-1 to TRBJ2-7; maybe TRBD1 (6 bases). CDR3 length equals 11 residues. CDR1 is DFQATT, CDR2 SNEGSKA, per germline (reference sequence). The ends were cut back, 5 bases at V and 3 bases at J, with 8 bases in the middle. The CDR3 DNA reads TGCAGTGCTCAACAGGGCTACGAGCAGTACTTC. Residues: CSAQQGYEQYF.

The chain joins TRBV6-1 to TRBJ1-1; tentative D call: TRBD1 (6 bases). CDR3 length equals 13 residues. Germline CDR1 MNHNS, CDR2 SASEGT. Trimming cost V 8 bases and J 10 bases, with 20 bases left between them. The CDR3 nucleotides are TGTGCCAGCGATTCGGGAGGGGGATGGGGAGCTTTCTTT. This sequence encodes CASDSGGGWGAFF.

The chain couples TRBV5-1 to TRBJ2-5; TRBD1 might be the D (6 bases). V lost 1 base and J 4 bases, leaving 11 bases between the germline ends. Germline assignment: CDR1 SGHRS and CDR2 YFSETQ. CDR3 size: 14 residues. The CDR3 loop is CASSLRQAGETQYF. The CDR3 bases are TGCGCCAGCAGCTTGCGACAGGCGGGAGAGACCCAGTACTTC. Full variable domain (missing parts from reference TRBV5-1 and TRBJ2-5): KAGVTQTPRYLIKTRGQQVTLSCSPISGHRSVSWYQQTPGQGLQFLFEYFSETQRNKGNFPGRFSGRQFSNSRSEMNVSTLELGDSALYLCASSLRQAGETQYFGPGTRLLVL.

This clone came up once. Other DNA sequences in the same sample also yield this CDR3. The rearrangement uses TRBV5-1 and TRBJ2-3, with 8 bases lining up with TRBD2. This CDR3 is 15 amino acids long. The V and J ends lost 1 base and 1 base, in that order; junction bases with no gene match: 2. The germline V gene has CDR1 SGHRS and CDR2 YFSETQ. This CDR3 reads CASSLRGLGTDTQYF. Here the CDR3 DNA reads TGCGCCAGCAGCTTGAGGGGACTAGGCACAGATACGCAGTATTTT. The variable domain in full, completed from reference TRBV5-1 and TRBJ2-3, reads KAGVTQTPRYLIKTRGQQVTLSCSPISGHRSVSWYQQTPGQGLQFLFEYFSETQRNKGNFPGRFSGRQFSNSRSEMNVSTLELGDSALYLCASSLRGLGTDTQYFGPGTRLTVL.

The CDR3 here is CASSLTPAPYNEQFF. The CDR3 DNA follows: TGTGCCAGCAGCTTAACCCCAGCGCCCTACAATGAGCAGTTCTTC. V usage is TRBV7-2 and J usage is TRBJ2-1; D ambiguous. Germline assignment: CDR1 SGHTA and CDR2 FQGNSA. CDR3 size: 15 residues. Trimming pared 2 bases from V and 2 bases from J, leaving 10 bases between.

This rearrangement joins TRBV14 to TRBJ1-3; TRBD1 is a possible D gene (6 bases). The CDR3 is 15 amino acids. Looked up from germline, CDR1 is SGHDN and CDR2 is FVKESK. V lost 2 bases, J lost 3 bases, and 11 bases lay in between. Here the CDR3 reads CASSQFTGSGNTIYF. For the CDR3, the DNA is TGTGCCAGCAGCCAATTTACAGGGAGTGGAAACACCATATATTTT.

The J gene is TRBJ1-1, the V gene TRBV2; a weak D match, TRBD1 (5 bases). Per germline, CDR1 SNHLY and CDR2 FYNNEI. The V end was cut by 4 bases, the J end by 4 bases, with 16 bases between. CDR3 size: 15 residues. The CDR3 coding sequence is TGTGCCAGCAGTGGGCGGGGGATCGGCGGCACTGAAGCTTTCTTT. Residues: CASSGRGIGGTEAFF.

The rearrangement links TRBV2 to TRBJ1-5; 9 nucleotides align to TRBD1. The CDR3 consists of 16 residues. Trimming removed 5 bases from V and 1 base from J; junction bases left unmatched: 6. Germline CDR1 SNHLY, CDR2 FYNNEI. In DNA, the CDR3 is TGTGCCAGCAGTCGAGAACAGGGGGCAAGCAATCAGCCCCAGCATTTT. Protein product: CASSREQGASNQPQHF.

This rearrangement joins TRBV11-2 to TRBJ1-1; D is ambiguous. The CDR3 contains 11 residues. The V gene's germline CDR1 is SGHAT and CDR2 FQNNGV. V shed 5 bases and J shed 9 bases, with 10 bases lying between them. CDR3 nucleotides: TGTGCCAGCAGCCTGACATTACAAGCTTTCTTT. It encodes CASSLTLQAFF.